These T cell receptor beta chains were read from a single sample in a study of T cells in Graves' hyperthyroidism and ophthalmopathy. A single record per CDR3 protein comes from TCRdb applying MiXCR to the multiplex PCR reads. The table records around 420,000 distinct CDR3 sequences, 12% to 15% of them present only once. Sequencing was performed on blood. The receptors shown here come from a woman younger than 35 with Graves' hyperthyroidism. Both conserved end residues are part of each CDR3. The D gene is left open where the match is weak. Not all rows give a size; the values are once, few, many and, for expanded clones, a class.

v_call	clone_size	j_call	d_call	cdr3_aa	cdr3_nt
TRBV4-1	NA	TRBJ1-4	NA	CASSQGLLGGTNEKLFF	TGCGCCAGCAGCCAAGGATTATTGGGGGGAACTAATGAAAAACTGTTTTTT
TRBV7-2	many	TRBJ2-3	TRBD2	CASSLELASRDTQYF	TGTGCCAGCAGCTTAGAACTAGCGTCGAGAGATACGCAGTATTTT
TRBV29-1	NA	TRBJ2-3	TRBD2	CSVQRISGSGKDTQYF	TGCAGCGTTCAAAGGATTAGCGGGAGTGGAAAGGATACGCAGTATTTT
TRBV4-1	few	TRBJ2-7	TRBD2	CASSRVLAGENYEQYF	TGCGCCAGCAGCCGTGTACTAGCGGGAGAAAACTACGAGCAGTACTTC
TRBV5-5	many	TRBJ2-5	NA	CASSSHPPETQYF	TGTGCCAGCAGTTCCCACCCCCCCGAGACCCAGTACTTC
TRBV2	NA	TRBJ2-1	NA	CASSDDQTGFF	TGTGCCAGCAGTGACGACCAAACGGGGTTCTTC
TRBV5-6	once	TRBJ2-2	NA	CASSLFSGELFF	TGTGCCAGCAGCTTGTTCTCCGGGGAGCTGTTTTTT
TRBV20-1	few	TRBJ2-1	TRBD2	CSAIRSSGSLDEQFF	TGCAGTGCTATCCGGTCTAGCGGGAGTCTCGATGAGCAGTTCTTC
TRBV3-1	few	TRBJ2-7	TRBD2	CASTGGFSYEQYF	TGTGCCAGCACCGGGGGGTTCTCCTACGAGCAGTACTTC
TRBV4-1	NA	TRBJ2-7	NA	CASSRDGARGAYEQYF	TGCGCCAGCAGTCGGGATGGGGCCCGAGGCGCCTACGAGCAGTACTTC
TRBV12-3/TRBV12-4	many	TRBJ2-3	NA	CASSLGRGTDTQYF	TGTGCCAGCAGCTTGGGCAGGGGAACAGATACGCAGTATTTT
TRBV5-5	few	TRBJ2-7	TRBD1	CASREGDSVSYEQYF	TGTGCCAGCAGGGAAGGGGACAGCGTGTCCTACGAGCAGTACTTC
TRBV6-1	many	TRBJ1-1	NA	CASRGTDTEAFF	TGTGCCAGCAGGGGCACTGACACTGAAGCTTTCTTT
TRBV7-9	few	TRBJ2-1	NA	CASSSTGTTTNEQFF	TGTGCCAGCAGCTCGACCGGGACCACCACCAATGAGCAGTTCTTC
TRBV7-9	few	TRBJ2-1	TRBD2	CASSLSVGTSGYNEQFF	TGTGCCAGCAGCTTAAGTGTTGGGACTAGCGGATACAATGAGCAGTTCTTC
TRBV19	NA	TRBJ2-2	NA	CASSIVGLPGELFF	TGTGCCAGTAGTATTGTAGGGCTCCCCGGGGAGCTGTTTTTT
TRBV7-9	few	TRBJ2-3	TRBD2	CASSPSQASGLGAPTDTQYF	TGTGCCAGCAGCCCCTCTCAGGCTAGCGGGCTCGGGGCCCCCACAGATACGCAGTATTTT
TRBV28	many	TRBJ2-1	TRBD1	CASSRPPGQGHEQFF	TGTGCCAGCAGCCGCCCTCCAGGACAGGGTCATGAGCAGTTCTTC
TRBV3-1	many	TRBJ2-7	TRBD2	CASSQRLAGGNEQYF	TGTGCCAGCAGCCAACGACTAGCGGGAGGTAACGAGCAGTACTTC
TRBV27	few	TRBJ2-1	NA	CASSLQGNYNEQFF	TGTGCCAGCAGTTTACAGGGAAACTACAATGAGCAGTTCTTC
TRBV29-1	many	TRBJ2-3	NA	CSVENRDSRTDTQYF	TGCAGCGTTGAAAACCGGGACTCACGCACAGATACGCAGTATTTT
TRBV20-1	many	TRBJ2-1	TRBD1	CSARGQTGDTHNEQFF	TGCAGTGCTAGAGGTCAAACAGGGGATACACACAATGAGCAGTTCTTC
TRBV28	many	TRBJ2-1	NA	CASSSPLTPRSEQFF	TGTGCCAGCAGTTCCCCGCTGACCCCCCGAAGTGAGCAGTTCTTC
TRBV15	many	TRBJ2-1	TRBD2	CATSRDREGTYNEQFF	TGTGCCACCAGCAGAGACCGGGAGGGTACGTACAATGAGCAGTTCTTC
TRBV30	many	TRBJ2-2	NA	CASSKGLHTGELFF	TGTGCCTCGTCGAAAGGGCTCCACACCGGGGAGCTGTTTTTT
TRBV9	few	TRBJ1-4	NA	CASSDGTLATNEKLFF	TGTGCCAGCAGCGATGGGACATTAGCAACTAATGAAAAACTGTTTTTT
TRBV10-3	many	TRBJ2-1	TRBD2	CAISDYLAGEDEQFF	TGTGCCATCAGTGACTACCTAGCGGGAGAGGATGAGCAGTTCTTC
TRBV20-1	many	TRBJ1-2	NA	CSAETTGANYGYTF	TGCAGTGCCGAGACAACCGGGGCCAACTATGGCTACACCTTC
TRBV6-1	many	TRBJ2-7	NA	CASSQRRAYEQYF	TGTGCCAGCAGTCAACGGAGGGCCTACGAGCAGTACTTC
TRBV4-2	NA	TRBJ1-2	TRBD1	CASSQDRRDRGGYTF	TGTGCCAGCAGCCAAGATCGACGGGACAGGGGTGGCTACACCTTC
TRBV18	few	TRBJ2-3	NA	CASSSPGTAFFGDTQYF	NA